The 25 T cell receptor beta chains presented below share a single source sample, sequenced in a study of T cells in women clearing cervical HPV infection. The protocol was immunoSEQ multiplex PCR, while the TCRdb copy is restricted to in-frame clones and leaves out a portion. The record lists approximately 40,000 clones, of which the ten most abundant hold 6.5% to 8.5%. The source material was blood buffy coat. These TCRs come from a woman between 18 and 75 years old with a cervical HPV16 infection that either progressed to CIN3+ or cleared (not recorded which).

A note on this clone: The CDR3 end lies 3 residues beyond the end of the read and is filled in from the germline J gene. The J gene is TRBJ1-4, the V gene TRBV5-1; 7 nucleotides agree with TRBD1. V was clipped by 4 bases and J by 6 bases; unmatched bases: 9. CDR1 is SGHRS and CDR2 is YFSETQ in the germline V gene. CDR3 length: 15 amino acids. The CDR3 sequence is CASSVAGTDDEKLFF. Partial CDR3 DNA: TGCGCCAGCAGCGTGGCCGGGACAGACGATGAAAAA.

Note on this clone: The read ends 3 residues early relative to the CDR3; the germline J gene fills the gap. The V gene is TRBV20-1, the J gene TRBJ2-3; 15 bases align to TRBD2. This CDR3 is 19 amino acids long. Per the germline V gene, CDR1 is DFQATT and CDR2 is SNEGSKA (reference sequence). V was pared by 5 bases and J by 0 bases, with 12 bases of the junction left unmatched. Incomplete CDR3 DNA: TGCAGTGCTTATGGGACTAGCGGGAGGTTGGGGAAAAGCACAGATACG. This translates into CSAYGTSGRLGKSTDT. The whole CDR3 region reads CSAYGTSGRLGKSTDTQYF.

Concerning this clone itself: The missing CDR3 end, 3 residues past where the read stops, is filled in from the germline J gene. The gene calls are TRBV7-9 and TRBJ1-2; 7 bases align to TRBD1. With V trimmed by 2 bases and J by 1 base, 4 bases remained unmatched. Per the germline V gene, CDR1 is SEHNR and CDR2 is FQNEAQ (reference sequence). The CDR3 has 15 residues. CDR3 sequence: CASSLKAGGNYGYTF. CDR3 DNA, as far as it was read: TGTGCCAGCAGCTTAAAAGCAGGGGGTAACTATGGC.

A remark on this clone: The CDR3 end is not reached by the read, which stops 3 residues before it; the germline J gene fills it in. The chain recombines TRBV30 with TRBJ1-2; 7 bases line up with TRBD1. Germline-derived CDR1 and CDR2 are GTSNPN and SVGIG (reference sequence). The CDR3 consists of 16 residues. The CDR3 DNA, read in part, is TGTGCCTGGACTCATGTGGGGGACAGACGCCCTATGGGC. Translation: CAWTHVGDRRPMG. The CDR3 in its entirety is CAWTHVGDRRPMGYTF.

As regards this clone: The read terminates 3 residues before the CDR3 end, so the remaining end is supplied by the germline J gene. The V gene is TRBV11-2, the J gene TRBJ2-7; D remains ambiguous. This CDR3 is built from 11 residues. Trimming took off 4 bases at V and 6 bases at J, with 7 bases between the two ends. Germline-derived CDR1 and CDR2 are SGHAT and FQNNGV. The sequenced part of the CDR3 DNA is TGTGCCAGCAGCTCTGTCCGCGAG. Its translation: CASSSVRE. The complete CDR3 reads CASSSVREQYF. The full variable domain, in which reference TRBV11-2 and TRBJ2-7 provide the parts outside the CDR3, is EAGVAQSPRYKIIEKRQSVAFWCNPISGHATLYWYQQILGQGPKLLIQFQNNGVVDDSQLPKDRFSAERLKGVDSTLKIQPAKLEDSAVYLCASSSVREQYFGPGTRLTVT.

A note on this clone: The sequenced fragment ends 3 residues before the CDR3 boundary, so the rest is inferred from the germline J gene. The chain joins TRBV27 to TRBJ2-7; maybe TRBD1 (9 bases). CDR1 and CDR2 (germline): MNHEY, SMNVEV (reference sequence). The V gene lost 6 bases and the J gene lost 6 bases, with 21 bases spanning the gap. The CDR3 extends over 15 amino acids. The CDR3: CASRHRGLSGSEQYF. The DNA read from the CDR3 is TGTGCCAGCAGACACAGGGGGCTAAGCGGGAGCGAG.

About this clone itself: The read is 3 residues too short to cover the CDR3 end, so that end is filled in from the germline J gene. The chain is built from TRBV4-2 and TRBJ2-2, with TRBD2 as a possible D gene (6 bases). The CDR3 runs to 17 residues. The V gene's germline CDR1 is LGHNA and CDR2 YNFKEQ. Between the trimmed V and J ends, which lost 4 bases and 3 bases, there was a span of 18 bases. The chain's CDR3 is CASSPAGSGADTGELFF. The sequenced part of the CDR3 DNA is TGTGCCAGCAGCCCGGCGGGGTCGGGTGCGGACACCGGGGAG.

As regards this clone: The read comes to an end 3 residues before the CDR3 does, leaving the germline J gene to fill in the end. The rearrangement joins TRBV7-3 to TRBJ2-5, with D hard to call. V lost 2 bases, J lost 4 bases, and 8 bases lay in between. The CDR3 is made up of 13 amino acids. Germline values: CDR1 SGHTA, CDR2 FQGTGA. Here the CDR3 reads CASSLDIRETQYF. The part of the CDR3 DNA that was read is TGTGCCAGCAGCTTAGACATACGAGAGACC.

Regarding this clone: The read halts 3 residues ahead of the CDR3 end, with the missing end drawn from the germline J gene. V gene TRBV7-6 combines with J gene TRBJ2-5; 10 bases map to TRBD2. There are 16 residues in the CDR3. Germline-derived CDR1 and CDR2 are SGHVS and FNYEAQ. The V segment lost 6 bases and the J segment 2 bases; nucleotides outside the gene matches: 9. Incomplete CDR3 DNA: TGTGCCAGCAGTCCTTCTAGCGGGGGACGACAAGAGACC. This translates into CASSPSSGGRQET. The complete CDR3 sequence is CASSPSSGGRQETQYF.

The CDR3: CSVEGQVGNTIYF. CDR3 bases read: TGCAGCGTTGAAGGACAGGTGGGGAACACC. The gene calls are TRBV29-1 and TRBJ1-3, with D possibly matching TRBD1 (6 bases). The read ends 3 residues shy of where the CDR3 ends; the end is completed using the germline J gene. Germline CDR1 SQVTM, CDR2 ANQGSEA. This CDR3 contains 13 residues. V was clipped by 1 base and J by 7 bases, with 11 bases between them. Based on the CDR3 plus reference TRBV29-1 and TRBJ1-3, the full variable domain is SAVISQKPSRDICQRGTSLTIQCQVDSQVTMMFWYRQQPGQSLTLIATANQGSEATYESGFVIDKFPISRPNLTFSTLTVSNMSPEDSSIYLCSVEGQVGNTIYFGEGSWLTVV.

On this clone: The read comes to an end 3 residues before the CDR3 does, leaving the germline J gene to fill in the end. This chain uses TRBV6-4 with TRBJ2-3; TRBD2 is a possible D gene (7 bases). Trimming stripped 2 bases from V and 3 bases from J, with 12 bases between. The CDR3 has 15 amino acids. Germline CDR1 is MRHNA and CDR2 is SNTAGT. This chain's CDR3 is CASSDRGGETDTQYF. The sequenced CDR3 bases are TGTGCCAGCAGTGACAGGGGGGGGGAGACAGATACG.

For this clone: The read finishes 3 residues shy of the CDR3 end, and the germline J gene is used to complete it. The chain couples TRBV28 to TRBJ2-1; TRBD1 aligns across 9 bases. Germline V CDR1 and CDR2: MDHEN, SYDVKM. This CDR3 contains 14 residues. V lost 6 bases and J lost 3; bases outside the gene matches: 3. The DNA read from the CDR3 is TGTGCCAGCAGATCGACAGGGGGCTACAATGAG. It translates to CASRSTGGYNE. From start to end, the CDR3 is CASRSTGGYNEQFF. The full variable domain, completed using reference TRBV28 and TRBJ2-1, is DVKVTQSSRYLVKRTGEKVFLECVQDMDHENMFWYRQDPGLGLRLIYFSYDVKMKEKGDIPEGYSVSREKKERFSLILESASTNQTSMYLCASRSTGGYNEQFFGPGTRLTVL.

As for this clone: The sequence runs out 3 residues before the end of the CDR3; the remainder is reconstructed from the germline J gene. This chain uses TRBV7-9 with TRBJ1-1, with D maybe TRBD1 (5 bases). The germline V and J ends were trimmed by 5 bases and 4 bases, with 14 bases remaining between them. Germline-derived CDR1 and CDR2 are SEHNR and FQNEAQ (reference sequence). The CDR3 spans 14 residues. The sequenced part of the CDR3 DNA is TGTGCCAGCAGCGTCCAGGGATTGAGCACTGAA. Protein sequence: CASSVQGLSTE. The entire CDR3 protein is CASSVQGLSTEAFF. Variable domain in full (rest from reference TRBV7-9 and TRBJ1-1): DTGVSQNPRHKITKRGQNVTFRCDPISEHNRLYWYRQTLGQGPEFLTYFQNEAQLEKSRLLSDRFSAERPKGSFSTLEIQRTEQGDSAMYLCASSVQGLSTEAFFGQGTRLTVV.

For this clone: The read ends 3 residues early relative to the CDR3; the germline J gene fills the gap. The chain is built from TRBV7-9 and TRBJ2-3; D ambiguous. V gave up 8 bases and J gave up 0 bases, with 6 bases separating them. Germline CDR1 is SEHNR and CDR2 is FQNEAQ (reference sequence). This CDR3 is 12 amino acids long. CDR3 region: CASARSTDTQYF. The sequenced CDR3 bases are TGTGCCAGCGCAAGGAGCACAGATACG.

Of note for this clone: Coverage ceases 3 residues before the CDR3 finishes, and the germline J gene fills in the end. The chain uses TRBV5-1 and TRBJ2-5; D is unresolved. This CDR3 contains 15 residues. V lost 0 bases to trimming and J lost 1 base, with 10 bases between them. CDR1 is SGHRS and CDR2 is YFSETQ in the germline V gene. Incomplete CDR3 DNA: TGCGCCAGCAGCTTGGATCCAGGCCCCCAAGAGACC. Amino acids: CASSLDPGPQET. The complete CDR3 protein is CASSLDPGPQETQYF.

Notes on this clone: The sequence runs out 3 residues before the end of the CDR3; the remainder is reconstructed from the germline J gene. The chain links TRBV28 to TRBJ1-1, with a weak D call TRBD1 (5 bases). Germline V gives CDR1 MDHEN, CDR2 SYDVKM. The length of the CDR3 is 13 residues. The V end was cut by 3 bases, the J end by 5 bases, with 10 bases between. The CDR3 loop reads CASSFGRATEAFF. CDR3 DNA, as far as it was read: TGTGCCAGCAGTTTCGGCAGGGCGACTGAA.

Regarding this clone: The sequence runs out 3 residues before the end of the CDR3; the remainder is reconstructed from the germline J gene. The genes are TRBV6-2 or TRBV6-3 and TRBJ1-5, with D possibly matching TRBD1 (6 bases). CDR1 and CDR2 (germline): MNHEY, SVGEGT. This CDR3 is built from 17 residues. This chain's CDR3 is CASSNPYRDTRRGPQHF. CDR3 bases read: TGTGCCAGCAGTAATCCCTACCGGGACACACGACGAGGACCC.

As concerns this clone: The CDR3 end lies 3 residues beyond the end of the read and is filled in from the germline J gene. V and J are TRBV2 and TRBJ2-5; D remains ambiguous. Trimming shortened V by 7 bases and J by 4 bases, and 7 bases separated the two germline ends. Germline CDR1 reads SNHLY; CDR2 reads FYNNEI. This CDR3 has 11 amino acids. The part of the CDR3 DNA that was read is TGTGCCAGCACTAGTACAGAGACC. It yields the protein CASTSTET. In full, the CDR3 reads CASTSTETQYF.

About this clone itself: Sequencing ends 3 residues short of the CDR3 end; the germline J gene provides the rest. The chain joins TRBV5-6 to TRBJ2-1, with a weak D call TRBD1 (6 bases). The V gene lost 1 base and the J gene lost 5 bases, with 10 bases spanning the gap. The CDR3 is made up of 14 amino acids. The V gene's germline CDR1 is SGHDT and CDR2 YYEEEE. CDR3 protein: CASSLSGTNNEQFF. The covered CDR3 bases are TGTGCCAGCAGCTTGTCCGGGACAAACAATGAG.

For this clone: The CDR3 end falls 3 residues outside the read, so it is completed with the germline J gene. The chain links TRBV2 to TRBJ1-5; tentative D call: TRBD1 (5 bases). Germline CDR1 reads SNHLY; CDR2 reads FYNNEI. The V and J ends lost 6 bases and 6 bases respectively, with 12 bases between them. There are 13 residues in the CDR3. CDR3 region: CASRGTVLQPQHF. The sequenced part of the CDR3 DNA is TGTGCCAGCAGGGGGACTGTTCTTCAGCCC. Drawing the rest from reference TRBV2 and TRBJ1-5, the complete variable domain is EPEVTQTPSHQVTQMGQEVILRCVPISNHLYFYWYRQILGQKVEFLVSFYNNEISEKSEIFDDQFSVERPDGSNFTLKIRSTKLEDSAMYFCASRGTVLQPQHFGDGTRLSIL.

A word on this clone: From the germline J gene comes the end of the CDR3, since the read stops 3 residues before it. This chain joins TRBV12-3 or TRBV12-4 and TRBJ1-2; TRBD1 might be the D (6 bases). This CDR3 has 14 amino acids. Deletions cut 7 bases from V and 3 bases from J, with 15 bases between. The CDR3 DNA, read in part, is TGTGCCAGCATGTCCGGGGACATTTACTATGGC. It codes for CASMSGDIYYG. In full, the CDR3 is CASMSGDIYYGYTF.

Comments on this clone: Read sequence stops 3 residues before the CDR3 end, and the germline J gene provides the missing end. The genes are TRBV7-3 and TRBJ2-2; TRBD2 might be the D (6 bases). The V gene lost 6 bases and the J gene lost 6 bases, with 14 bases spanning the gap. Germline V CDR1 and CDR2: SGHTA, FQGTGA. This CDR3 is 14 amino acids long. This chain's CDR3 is CASRPSSGSGELFF. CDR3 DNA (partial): TGTGCCAGCAGGCCGTCCAGCGGGTCCGGGGAG. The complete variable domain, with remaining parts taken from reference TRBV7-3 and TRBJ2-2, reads GAGVSQTPSNKVTEKGKYVELRCDPISGHTALYWYRQSLGQGPEFLIYFQGTGAADDSGLPNDRFFAVRPEGSVSTLKIQRTERGDSAVYLCASRPSSGSGELFFGEGSRLTVL.

Here the CDR3 reads CASTYLAGDYEQYF. CDR3 DNA, as far as it was read: TGTGCCAGCACGTACTTAGCGGGAGATTACGAG. The chain couples TRBV6-2 or TRBV6-3 to TRBJ2-7, with TRBD2 matching 9 bases. The read finishes 3 residues shy of the CDR3 end, and the germline J gene is used to complete it. The CDR3 is 14 residues long. Germline CDR1 is MNHEY and CDR2 is SVGEGT. Losses at the gene ends were 7 bases for V and 4 bases for J; bases not matched to a gene: 8.

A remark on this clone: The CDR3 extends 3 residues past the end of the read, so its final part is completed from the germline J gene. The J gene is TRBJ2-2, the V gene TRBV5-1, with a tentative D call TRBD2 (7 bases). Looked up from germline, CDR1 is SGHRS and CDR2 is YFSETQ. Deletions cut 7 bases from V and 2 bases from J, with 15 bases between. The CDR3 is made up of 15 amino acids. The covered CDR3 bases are TGCGCCAGCTCCCTAGGGGGACTAAACACCGGGGAG. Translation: CASSLGGLNTGE. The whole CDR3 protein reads CASSLGGLNTGELFF.

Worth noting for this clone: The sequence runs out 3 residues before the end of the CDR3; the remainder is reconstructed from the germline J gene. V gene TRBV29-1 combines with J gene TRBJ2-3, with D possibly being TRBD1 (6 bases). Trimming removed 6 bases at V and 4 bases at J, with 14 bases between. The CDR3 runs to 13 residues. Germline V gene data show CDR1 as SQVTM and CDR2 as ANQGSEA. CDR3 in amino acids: CSVRQAVADTQYF. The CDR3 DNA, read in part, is TGCAGCGTAAGACAGGCGGTAGCAGATACG.